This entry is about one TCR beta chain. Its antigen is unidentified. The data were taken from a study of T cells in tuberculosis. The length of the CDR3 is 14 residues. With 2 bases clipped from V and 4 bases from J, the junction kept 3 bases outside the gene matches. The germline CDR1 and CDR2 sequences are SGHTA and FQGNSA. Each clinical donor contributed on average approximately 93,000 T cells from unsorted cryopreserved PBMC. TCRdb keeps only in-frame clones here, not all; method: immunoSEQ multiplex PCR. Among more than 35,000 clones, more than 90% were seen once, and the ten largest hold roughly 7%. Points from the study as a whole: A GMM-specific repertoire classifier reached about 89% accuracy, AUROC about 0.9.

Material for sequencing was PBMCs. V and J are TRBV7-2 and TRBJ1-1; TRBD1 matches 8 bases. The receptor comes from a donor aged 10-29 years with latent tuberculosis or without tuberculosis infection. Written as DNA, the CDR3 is TGTGCCAGCAGCTTATGGGGACAGGCCACTGAAGCTTTCTTT. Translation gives CASSLWGQATEAFF.